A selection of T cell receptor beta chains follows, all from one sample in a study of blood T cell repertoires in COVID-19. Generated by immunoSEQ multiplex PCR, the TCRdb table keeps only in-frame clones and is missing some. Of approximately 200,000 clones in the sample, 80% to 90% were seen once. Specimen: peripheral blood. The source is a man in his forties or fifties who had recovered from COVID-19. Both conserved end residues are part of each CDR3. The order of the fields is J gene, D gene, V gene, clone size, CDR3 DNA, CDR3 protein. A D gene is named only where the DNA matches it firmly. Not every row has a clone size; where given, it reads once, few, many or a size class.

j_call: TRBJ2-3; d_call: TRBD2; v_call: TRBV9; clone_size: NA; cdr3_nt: TGTGCCAGCAGCTCTCCCGGGACTAGCGGTGAAGGAGGCACAGATACGCAGTATTTT; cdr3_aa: CASSSPGTSGEGGTDTQYF
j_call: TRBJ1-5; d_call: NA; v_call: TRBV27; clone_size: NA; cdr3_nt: TGTGCCAGCACCAATTCGGGTTATAGCGATCAGCCCCAGCATTTT; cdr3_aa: CASTNSGYSDQPQHF
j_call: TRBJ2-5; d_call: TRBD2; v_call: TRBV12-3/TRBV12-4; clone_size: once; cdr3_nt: TGTGCCAGCAGGCGGGGGGCACAAGAGACCCAGTACTTC; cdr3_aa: CASRRGAQETQYF
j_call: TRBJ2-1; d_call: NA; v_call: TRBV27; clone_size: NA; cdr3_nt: TGTGCCAGCAGTTTATCGTGGCTAGCTAGAAATGAGCAGTTCTTC; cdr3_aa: CASSLSWLARNEQFF
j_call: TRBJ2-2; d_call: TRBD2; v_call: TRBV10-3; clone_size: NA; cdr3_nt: TGTGCCATCGGCGATAGCGGGGGTACTAATTGGGCCGGGGAGCTGTTTTTT; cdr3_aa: CAIGDSGGTNWAGELFF
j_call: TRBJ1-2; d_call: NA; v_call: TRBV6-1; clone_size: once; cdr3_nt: TGTGCCAGCAGTGAACGGCAGGTTAACTATGGCTACACCTTC; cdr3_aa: CASSERQVNYGYTF
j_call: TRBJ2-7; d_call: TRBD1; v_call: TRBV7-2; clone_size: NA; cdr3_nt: TGTGCCAGCAGAGCGGGACAGGGGTTCTACGAGCAGTACTTC; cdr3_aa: CASRAGQGFYEQYF
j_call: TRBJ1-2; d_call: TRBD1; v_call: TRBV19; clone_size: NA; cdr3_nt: TGTGCCAGTAGTCAGGGGGACGGCTTCTATGGCTACACCTTC; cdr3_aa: CASSQGDGFYGYTF
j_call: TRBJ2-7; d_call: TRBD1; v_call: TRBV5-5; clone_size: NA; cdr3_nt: TGTGCCAGCAGCGACCGGGACAGGGGTTTTTACGAGCAGTACTTC; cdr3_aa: CASSDRDRGFYEQYF
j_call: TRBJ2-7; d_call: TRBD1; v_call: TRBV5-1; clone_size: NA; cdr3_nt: TGCGCCAGCAGCTTGGCCGGACAGGCCCCCTACGAGCAGTACTTC; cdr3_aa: CASSLAGQAPYEQYF
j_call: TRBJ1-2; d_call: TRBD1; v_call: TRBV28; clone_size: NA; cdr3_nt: TGTGCCAGCAGCCACTTGGGGGACAGGGCGGCCTATGGCTACACCTTC; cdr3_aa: CASSHLGDRAAYGYTF
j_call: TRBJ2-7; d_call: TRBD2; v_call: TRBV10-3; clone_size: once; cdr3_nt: TGTGCCATCAGTGATAACAGCGGGAGTCGGTACGAGCAGTACTTC; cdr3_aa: CAISDNSGSRYEQYF
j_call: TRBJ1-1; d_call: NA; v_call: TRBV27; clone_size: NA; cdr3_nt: TGTGCCAGCAGTTTTTCGGGAATTAACACTGAAGCTTTCTTT; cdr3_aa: CASSFSGINTEAFF
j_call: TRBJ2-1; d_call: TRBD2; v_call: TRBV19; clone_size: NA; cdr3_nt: TGTGCCAGCACCTACTACTCGCTAGCGGGGGGAATTGAGCAGTTCTTC; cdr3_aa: CASTYYSLAGGIEQFF
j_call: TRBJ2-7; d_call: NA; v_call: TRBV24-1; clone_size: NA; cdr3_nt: TGTGCCACCAGTGATTACAGGGAAAGCGAGCAGTACTTC; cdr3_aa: CATSDYRESEQYF
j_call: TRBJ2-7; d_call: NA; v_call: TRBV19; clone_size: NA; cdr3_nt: TGTGCCAGTAGCCCCCGCCGGGACGAGCAGTACTTC; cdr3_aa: CASSPRRDEQYF
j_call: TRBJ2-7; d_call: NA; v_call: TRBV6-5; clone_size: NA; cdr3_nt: TGTGCCAGCAGATACTTATGGCAGGAAAACTACGAGCAGTACTTC; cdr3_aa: CASRYLWQENYEQYF
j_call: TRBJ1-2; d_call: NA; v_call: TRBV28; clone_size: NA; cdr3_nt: TGTGCCAGCAGTTCCCTCCCAGGGGAGGGTGGCTACACCTTC; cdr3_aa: CASSSLPGEGGYTF
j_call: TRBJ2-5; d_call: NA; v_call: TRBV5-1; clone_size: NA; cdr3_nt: TGCGCCAGCAGCCTCTCAGGGGCCCAAGAGACCCAGTACTTC; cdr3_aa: CASSLSGAQETQYF
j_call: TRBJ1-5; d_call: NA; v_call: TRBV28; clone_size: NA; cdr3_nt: TGTGCCAGCAGCTATCCAGGGTCGAGCAATCAGCCCCAGCATTTT; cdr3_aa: CASSYPGSSNQPQHF
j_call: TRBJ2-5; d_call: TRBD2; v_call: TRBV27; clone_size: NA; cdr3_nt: TGTGCCAGCAGCCTTAGCGGGAGGGCCCTATTAGAGACCCAGTACTTC; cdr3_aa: CASSLSGRALLETQYF
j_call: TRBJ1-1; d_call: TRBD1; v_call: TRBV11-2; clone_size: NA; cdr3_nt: TGTGCCAGCAGCCAACCCGGACAGGGCAGGACTGAAGCTTTCTTT; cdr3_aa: CASSQPGQGRTEAFF
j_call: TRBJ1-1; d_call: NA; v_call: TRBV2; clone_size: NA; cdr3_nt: TGTGCCAGCACGACAGGCATACCCTCAGAAGCTTTCTTT; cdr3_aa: CASTTGIPSEAFF
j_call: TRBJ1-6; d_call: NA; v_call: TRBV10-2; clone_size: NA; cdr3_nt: TGCGCCAGCAGTGAGTTTGGGAGCTCCTATAATTCACCCCTCCACTTT; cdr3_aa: CASSEFGSSYNSPLHF
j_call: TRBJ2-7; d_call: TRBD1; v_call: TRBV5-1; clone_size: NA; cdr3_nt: TGCGCCAGCAGCTTGGTAGGTTCGACAGGGGTCGAGCAGTACTTC; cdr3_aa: CASSLVGSTGVEQYF
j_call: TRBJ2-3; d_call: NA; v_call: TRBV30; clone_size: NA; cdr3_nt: TGTGCCTGGAGTGTACTTCGCACAGATACGCAGTATTTT; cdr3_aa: CAWSVLRTDTQYF
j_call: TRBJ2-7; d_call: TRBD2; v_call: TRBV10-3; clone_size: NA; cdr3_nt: TGTGCCATCAGTGAAGGCGGGAGTGCCTACGAGCAGTACTTC; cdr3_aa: CAISEGGSAYEQYF
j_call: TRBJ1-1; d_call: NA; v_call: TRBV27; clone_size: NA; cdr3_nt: TGTGCCAGCAGATTAGCAGGGGTGAACACTGAAGCTTTCTTT; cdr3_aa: CASRLAGVNTEAFF
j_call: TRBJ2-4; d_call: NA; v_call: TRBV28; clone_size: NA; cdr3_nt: TGTGCCAGCAGCCCGACAGGTTACCAAAACATTCAGTACTTC; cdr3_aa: CASSPTGYQNIQYF
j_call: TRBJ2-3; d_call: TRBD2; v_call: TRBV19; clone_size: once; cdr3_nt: TGTGCCAGTGGGCTAGCGGGAGCCATAGGTTATACGCAGTATTTT; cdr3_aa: CASGLAGAIGYTQYF
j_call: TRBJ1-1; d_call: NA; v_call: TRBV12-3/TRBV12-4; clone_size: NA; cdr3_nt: TGTGCCAGCAGTTTACGGCGGGAGCAGGGAGCTTTCTTT; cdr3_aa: CASSLRREQGAFF
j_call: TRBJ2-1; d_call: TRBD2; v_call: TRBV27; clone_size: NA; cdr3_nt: TGTGCCAGCAGTCAGGGACTAGCGGGAGGGCCGCGGTACAATGAGCAGTTCTTC; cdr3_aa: CASSQGLAGGPRYNEQFF
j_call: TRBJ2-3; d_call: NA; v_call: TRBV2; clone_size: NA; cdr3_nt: TGTGCCAGCAGTGAACCCCTGGGGCGGAAATACACAGATACGCAGTATTTT; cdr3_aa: CASSEPLGRKYTDTQYF
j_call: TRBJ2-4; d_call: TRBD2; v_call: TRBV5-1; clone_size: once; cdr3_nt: TGCGCCAGCAGCCCAGGACTAGCGGGAGGTAGGAGCGCCAAAAACATTCAGTACTTC; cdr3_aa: CASSPGLAGGRSAKNIQYF
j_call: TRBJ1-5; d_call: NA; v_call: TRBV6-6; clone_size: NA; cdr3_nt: TGTGCCAGCAGCCCAGGTTGGGGCAATCAGCCCCAGCATTTT; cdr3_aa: CASSPGWGNQPQHF
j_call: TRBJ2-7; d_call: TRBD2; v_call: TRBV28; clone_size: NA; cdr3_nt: TGTGCCAGCAGTTTTAGTGGCGGGAGGTCCTACGAGCAGTACTTC; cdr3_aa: CASSFSGGRSYEQYF
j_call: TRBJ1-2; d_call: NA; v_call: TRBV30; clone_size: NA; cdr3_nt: TGTGCCTGGAGTACTACAGGGACTAACTATGGCTACACCTTC; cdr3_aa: CAWSTTGTNYGYTF
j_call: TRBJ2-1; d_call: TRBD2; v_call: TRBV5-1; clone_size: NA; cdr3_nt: TGCGCCAGCAGTCTTAGGACTAGCGGGGAGTACAATGAGCAGTTCTTC; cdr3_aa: CASSLRTSGEYNEQFF
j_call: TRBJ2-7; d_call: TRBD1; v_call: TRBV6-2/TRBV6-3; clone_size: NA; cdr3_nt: TGTGCCAGCAGTAAAAAAAGACAGGGGGCGACCTACGAGCAGTACTTC; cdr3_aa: CASSKKRQGATYEQYF
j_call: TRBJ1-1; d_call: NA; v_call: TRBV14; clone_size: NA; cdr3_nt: TGTGCCAGCAGCCGAGCCTCCCGGAGTAGCGCTGAAGCTTTCTTT; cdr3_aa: CASSRASRSSAEAFF
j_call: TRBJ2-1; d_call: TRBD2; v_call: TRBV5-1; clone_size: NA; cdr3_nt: TGCGCCAGCAGCTTGGCTTATAGCGGGAGTAGAGTTGAGCAGTTCTTC; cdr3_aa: CASSLAYSGSRVEQFF
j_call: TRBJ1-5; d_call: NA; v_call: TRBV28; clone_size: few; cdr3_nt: TGTGCCAGCAGTTTTTTCGGTGCTCAGCCCCAGCATTTT; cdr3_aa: CASSFFGAQPQHF
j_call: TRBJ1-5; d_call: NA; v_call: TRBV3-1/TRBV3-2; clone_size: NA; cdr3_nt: TGTGCCAGCAGCCAAGCCAGGGCAAGACAGCCCCAGCATTTT; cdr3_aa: CASSQARARQPQHF
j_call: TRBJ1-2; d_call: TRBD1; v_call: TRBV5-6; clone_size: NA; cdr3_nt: TGTGCCAGCAGCTACCGGACAGGAGACTATGGCTACACCTTC; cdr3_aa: CASSYRTGDYGYTF
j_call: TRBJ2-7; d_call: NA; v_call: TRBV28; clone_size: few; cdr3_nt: TGTGCCAGCAGCCGGACAGAGTACGAGCAGTACTTC; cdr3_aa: CASSRTEYEQYF
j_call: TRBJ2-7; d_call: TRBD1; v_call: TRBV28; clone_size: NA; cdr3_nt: TGTGCCAGCAGTTTATCCCGACAGGGCTACGAGCAGTACTTC; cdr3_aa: CASSLSRQGYEQYF
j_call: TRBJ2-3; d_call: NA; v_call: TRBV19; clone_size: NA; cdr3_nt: TGTGCCAGTACCGGGTCAGATACGCAGTATTTT; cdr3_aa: CASTGSDTQYF
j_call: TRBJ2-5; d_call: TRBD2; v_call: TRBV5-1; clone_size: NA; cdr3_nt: TGCGCCAGCAGCTTGGCCGGGGGGATAACGAAGACCCAGTACTTC; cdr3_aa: CASSLAGGITKTQYF
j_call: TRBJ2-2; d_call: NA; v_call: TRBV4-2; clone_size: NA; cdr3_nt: TGTGCCAGCAGCCAAGATATAGCTTTCACCGGGGAGCTGTTTTTT; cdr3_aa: CASSQDIAFTGELFF
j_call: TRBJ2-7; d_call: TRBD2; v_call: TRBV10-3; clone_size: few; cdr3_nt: TGTGCCATCAGTGTGACTAGCGGGAGTTTTGACGAGCAGTACTTC; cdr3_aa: CAISVTSGSFDEQYF
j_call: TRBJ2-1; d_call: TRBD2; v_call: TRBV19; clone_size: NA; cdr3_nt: TGTGCCAGTAGTATTGGGACTAGCCCCAATGAGCAGTTCTTC; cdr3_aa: CASSIGTSPNEQFF
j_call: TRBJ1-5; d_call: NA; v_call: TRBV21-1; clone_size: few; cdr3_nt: TGTGCCAGCAGCAAAATAGGACAGGGGAGCAATCAGCCCCAGCATTTT; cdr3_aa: CASSKIGQGSNQPQHF